This T cell receptor beta chain was recorded in a study of human T cells and chemical hapten exposure. Across the study: TCR yields per sample varied, mainly owing to small pooled library volume differences.

TCRdb reprocessed the RACE reads with MiXCR, giving one entry per CDR3 protein. The top ten clones hold under 1.5% of a sample with about 140,000 distinct CDR3 sequences, around 11% of them seen once. V shed 6 bases and J 3 bases; nucleotides not matched to a gene: 2. The CDR3 loop spans 14 amino acids. The germline gives CDR1 MNHEY, CDR2 SVGAGI. Time point described: patch test 2, 6 weeks after DPC sensitization. This sample's treatment: therapeutic diphenylcyclopropenone sensitization with weekly scalp DPC. Venepuncture was done earlier than the placement of each patch test. The sequencing here drew on whole blood, taken in connection with sensitization to the hapten diphenylcyclopropenone (DPC). The genes are TRBV6-5 and TRBJ2-5, with TRBD2 matching over 12 bases. The source of this sequence is a woman aged 45-65 years with alopecia areata. Some clones in this sample may be carry-over from other donors' samples. The CDR3 is CASSRLAGEETQYF. In DNA, the CDR3 is TGTGCCAGCAGCCGACTAGCGGGGGAAGAGACCCAGTACTTC.